This TCR beta chain was captured in a study of technical replicates of blood from several donors. Profiling relied on immunoSEQ multiplex PCR, and the TCRdb table lists in-frame clones only, not all of them. The data show around 84,000 clones, around 97% seen once. CDR1 SGHRS and CDR2 YFSETQ come from the germline V gene. J lost 5 bases, V lost 0 bases, and 4 bases had no gene match. The CDR3 covers 14 residues. This TCR came from a human donor in good health. The source material was T cells isolated from PBMCs. The chain is built from TRBV5-1 and TRBJ2-7; 8 bases agree with TRBD1. The CDR3 is CASSLVAGGNEQYF. The CDR3 region has the DNA TGCGCCAGCAGCTTGGTGGCAGGGGGCAACGAGCAGTACTTC.